Listed below are T cell receptor beta chains from one sample, sequenced in a study of early T cells in non-severe SARS-CoV-2 infection. TCRdb re-called the 5' RACE reads with MiXCR, one entry per CDR3 protein. The profile shows some 64,000 distinct CDR3 sequences, 18% of them singletons. Source: whole blood, taken at baseline. These TCRs come from an adult who was a healthcare worker with PCR-confirmed SARS-CoV-2 infection or an uninfected control (not recorded which). Both conserved end residues are part of each CDR3. D genes are given only for firm matches. Some rows have no size entry. The others give once, few or many, or a class for an expanded clone.

NA	17	TRBV19	NA	TRBJ1-1	CASSISLGVTMNTEAFF	TGTGCCAGTAGTATCTCTCTAGGCGTGACAATGAACACTGAAGCTTTCTTT
many	10	TRBV20-1	NA	TRBJ2-7	CSAGVGEQYF	TGCAGTGCTGGGGTCGGCGAGCAGTACTTC
NA	15	TRBV5-6	TRBD2	TRBJ2-5	CASSAGGEREETQYF	TGTGCCAGCAGCGCGGGGGGCGAACGAGAAGAGACCCAGTACTTC
NA	15	TRBV20-1	TRBD1	TRBJ2-5	CSAFTGGAVQETQYF	TGCAGTGCTTTTACAGGGGGCGCGGTCCAAGAGACCCAGTACTTC
few	14	TRBV11-2	TRBD1	TRBJ2-1	CASNRDRGPNEQFF	TGTGCCAGTAACCGGGACAGGGGGCCGAATGAGCAGTTCTTC
NA	16	TRBV6-1	TRBD1	TRBJ2-4	CASSGYQGAAKNIQYF	TGTGCCAGCAGTGGATATCAGGGGGCAGCCAAAAACATTCAGTACTTC
few	14	TRBV6-6	TRBD2	TRBJ2-5	CASSLGGALETQYF	TGTGCCAGCAGCCTCGGGGGGGCGTTAGAGACCCAGTACTTC
NA	15	TRBV12-3/TRBV12-4	TRBD1	TRBJ1-3	CASSRHTGGGNTIYF	TGTGCCAGCAGTCGCCACACAGGGGGCGGCAACACCATATATTTT
many	14	TRBV24-1	NA	TRBJ2-3	CATSPGKDTDTQYF	TGTGCCACCTCCCCGGGGAAGGACACAGATACGCAGTATTTT
few	16	TRBV4-1	TRBD2	TRBJ2-1	CASSQVEAGGRVEQFF	TGCGCCAGCAGCCAAGTAGAAGCGGGAGGGCGGGTTGAGCAGTTCTTC
NA	14	TRBV5-4	NA	TRBJ1-6	CASSSAQENSPLHF	TGTGCCAGCAGCTCCGCACAGGAAAATTCACCCCTCCACTTT
NA	16	TRBV18	TRBD1	TRBJ2-2	CASSPETGIKAGELFF	TGTGCCAGCTCACCGGAGACAGGGATCAAGGCTGGGGAGCTGTTTTTT
few	13	TRBV7-9	NA	TRBJ1-6	CASSRTENSPLHF	TGTGCCAGCAGCAGGACAGAGAATTCACCCCTCCACTTT
few	15	TRBV20-1	TRBD1	TRBJ2-7	CSASGRQGVSYEQYF	TGCAGTGCTAGTGGTAGACAGGGGGTTTCATACGAGCAGTACTTC
NA	13	TRBV18	NA	TRBJ2-1	CASSPNSYNEQFF	TGTGCCAGCTCACCTAACAGTTACAATGAGCAGTTCTTC
many	14	TRBV28	TRBD1	TRBJ1-5	CASRRGQGNQPQHF	TGTGCCAGCAGACGAGGACAGGGCAATCAGCCCCAGCATTTT
many	15	TRBV28	NA	TRBJ1-1	CASSPPNRQNTEAFF	TGTGCCAGCAGTCCCCCAAATAGACAAAACACTGAAGCCTTCTTT
few	14	TRBV18	NA	TRBJ2-7	CASSPRETPYEQYF	TGTGCCAGCTCACCACGCGAGACCCCATACGAGCAGTACTTC
NA	14	TRBV30	NA	TRBJ1-1	CAWSGVRRNTEAFF	TGTGCCTGGAGTGGGGTGAGAAGGAACACTGAAGCTTTCTTT
NA	15	TRBV4-2	NA	TRBJ2-7	CASSQDLEGIYEQYF	TGTGCCAGCAGCCAAGATTTGGAGGGGATCTACGAGCAGTACTTC
NA	14	TRBV4-3	NA	TRBJ2-1	CASSHPDFGSEQFF	TGCGCCAGCAGCCACCCGGACTTCGGGAGTGAGCAGTTCTTC
few	13	TRBV10-2	TRBD1	TRBJ1-1	CASRPGTGSRAFF	TGCGCCAGCAGACCCGGGACAGGGAGTAGAGCTTTCTTT
NA	14	TRBV24-1	TRBD1	TRBJ2-2	CATRTGGSTGELFF	TGTGCCACCAGGACAGGGGGCAGTACCGGGGAGCTGTTTTTT
NA	13	TRBV6-2/TRBV6-3	NA	TRBJ2-1	CASSYQGYNEQFF	TGTGCCAGCAGTTACCAGGGTTACAATGAGCAGTTCTTC
NA	16	TRBV7-2	NA	TRBJ2-3	CASSNSGGAPPDTQYF	TGTGCCAGCAGCAACAGTGGGGGGGCACCTCCAGATACGCAGTATTTT
few	15	TRBV12-3/TRBV12-4	NA	TRBJ2-1	CASSWTTSSYNEQFF	TGTGCCAGCAGTTGGACGACTAGCTCCTACAATGAGCAGTTCTTC
once	16	TRBV20-1	TRBD1	TRBJ1-1	CSASSAGTGGRTEAFF	TGCAGTGCTTCATCCGCCGGGACAGGGGGCAGAACTGAAGCTTTCTTT